What follows is one T cell receptor beta chain and its context. It was RNA transcripts that yielded the amplified TCR beta CDR3 regions. When the TCR CDR3 underwent first-round RT-PCR, the HTBI primer set was used. MiXCR, applied by TCRdb to the multiplex PCR reads, yields one record per CDR3 protein. The sample gives around 400,000 distinct CDR3 sequences, over 12% of which show up once; about 21% is in the top ten. This sample was taken from a study of T cells in Graves' hyperthyroidism and ophthalmopathy. About the research overall: Peripheral blood collection took place at initial diagnosis, before any treatment.

Clinical Activity Scores of at least 3, NOSPECS grades of at least 4 and durations under 3 months characterized ophthalmopathy patients. Criteria for exclusion of patients were uncontrolled infection, other autoimmune disease, pregnancy or lactation. PBMCs were derived from around 10 ml fresh peripheral blood. Trimming removed 0 bases at V and 3 bases at J, with 13 bases between. Germline lookup yields CDR1 MNHNY and CDR2 SVGAGI (reference sequence). The CDR3 spans 16 residues. Sequencing input: blood. The rearrangement joins TRBV6-6 to TRBJ2-3, with D possibly matching TRBD2 (6 bases). The source is a woman in her fifties or sixties with Graves' ophthalmopathy. CDR3 sequence reads: CASSYSFGSRTDTQYF. For the CDR3, the DNA is TGTGCCAGCAGTTACTCGTTCGGGAGTCGGACAGATACGCAGTATTTT.